These 29 T cell receptor beta chains originate from one sample sequenced in a study of CXCR3-negative and CXCR3-positive naive CD8 T cells. The authors made the TRB cDNA libraries by 5' RACE using UMI labels. TCRdb re-called the 5' RACE reads and shows each CDR3 protein once, DNA omitted. Recorded for this sample: some 130,000 distinct CDR3 sequences. The sample consisted of naive CXCR3- CD8+ T cells from blood. The subset here: CD45RO-CCR7+CD27+CD95- naive CD8+ T cells lacking CXCR3 (TNR3-). The source of these receptors is a human donor in good health. Some clones in this sample may be carry-over from other donors' samples.

The chain uses TRBV5-4 and TRBJ2-7; TCRdb selects TRBD2, and the lack of DNA leaves this call unchecked. Germline V gene sequence: CDR1 SGHNT, CDR2 YYREEE (reference sequence). The length of the CDR3 is 17 residues. This CDR3 is CASSLESSGGYSYEQYF.

The chain links TRBV5-1 to TRBJ1-1; there is no DNA to check the TCRdb D call of TRBD1. Germline V CDR1 and CDR2: SGHRS, YFSETQ. The CDR3 has 16 residues. The chain's CDR3 is CASSLPAGTGGTEAFF.

The CDR3 sequence: CSVREGGTDTQYF. V and J are TRBV29-1 and TRBJ2-3; no DNA is available, so the TRBD2 call from TCRdb remains unchecked. The CDR3 contains 13 residues. The germline V gene has CDR1 SQVTM and CDR2 ANQGSEA.

The CDR3 loop reads CASSSLPKGVTEAFF. This rearrangement joins TRBV6-6 to TRBJ1-1. This CDR3 is 15 amino acids long. Germline V gene lookup returns CDR1 MNHNY and CDR2 SVGAGI (reference sequence).

The chain carries TRBV19 and TRBJ2-1; TCRdb names TRBD1, which stays unverified in the absence of DNA. Germline V gene data show CDR1 as LNHDA and CDR2 as SQIVND (reference sequence). The CDR3 is made up of 13 amino acids. CDR3 in amino acids: CASSPDRVDEQFF.

The genes are TRBV15 and TRBJ2-5; TCRdb's D call, TRBD1, is unchecked because there is no DNA. The CDR3 spans 15 residues. CDR1 and CDR2 from the germline V gene are LNHNV and YYDKDF (reference sequence). The CDR3 sequence is CATSRERTGWETQYF. Full variable domain (missing parts from reference TRBV15 and TRBJ2-5): DAMVIQNPRYQVTQFGKPVTLSCSQTLNHNVMYWYQQKSSQAPKLLFHYYDKDFNNEADTPDNFQSRRPNTSFCFLDIRSPGLGDTAMYLCATSRERTGWETQYFGPGTRLLVL.

This rearrangement joins TRBV29-1 to TRBJ2-1. The CDR3 totals 14 residues. The germline CDR1 and CDR2 sequences are SQVTM and ANQGSEA. CDR3 in amino acids: CSAPDLNSYNEQFF.

The genes are TRBV7-8 and TRBJ2-3; with no DNA, the TCRdb D assignment of TRBD1 cannot be verified. The CDR3 is made up of 13 amino acids. The germline V gene encodes CDR1 SGHVS and CDR2 FQNEAQ. The chain's CDR3 is CATGWGNTDTQYF.

This chain joins TRBV20-1 and TRBJ2-7; the D gene TCRdb calls, TRBD2, cannot be checked with no DNA. Germline-derived CDR1 and CDR2 are DFQATT and SNEGSKA (reference sequence). The length of the CDR3 is 14 residues. CDR3: CSARTSGTLGQQYF.

The CDR3 loop is CASSQTGTGTYEQYF. This chain uses TRBV7-9 with TRBJ2-7; TCRdb indicates TRBD1, and absent DNA this call remains unverified. CDR1 and CDR2 from the germline V gene are SEHNR and FQNEAQ (reference sequence). CDR3 length equals 15 residues.

The CDR3 is CASSVSDRGQDGYTF. The chain joins TRBV9 to TRBJ1-2; the D call of TRBD1 rests on TCRdb alone, since no DNA is present to check it. CDR3 length equals 15 residues. Germline assignment: CDR1 SGDLS and CDR2 YYNGEE.

This chain links TRBV29-1 with TRBJ2-1; TCRdb lists TRBD2, though no DNA is available to test this call. Germline values: CDR1 SQVTM, CDR2 ANQGSEA. The CDR3 is made up of 15 amino acids. The CDR3: CSVERTSGRLNEQFF.

This CDR3 is CASSLLTSGGTDTQYF. The chain links TRBV28 to TRBJ2-3; TCRdb proposes TRBD2, but this gene call is untestable without DNA. CDR1 and CDR2 from the germline V gene are MDHEN and SYDVKM. The CDR3 has 16 residues.

The chain is built from TRBV28 and TRBJ1-1. The CDR3 loop spans 14 amino acids. The V gene's germline CDR1 is MDHEN and CDR2 SYDVKM. CDR3 loop: CASSPREGWTEAFF.

The J gene is TRBJ2-2, the V gene TRBV5-4. Germline V gene lookup returns CDR1 SGHNT and CDR2 YYREEE (reference sequence). CDR3 length equals 16 residues. The CDR3 is CASSSEEQANTGELFF.

The chain combines TRBV9 with TRBJ2-7; TCRdb selects TRBD2, and the lack of DNA leaves this call unchecked. This CDR3 has 15 amino acids. In germline, CDR1 is SGDLS, CDR2 YYNGEE. This CDR3 reads CASSVLGTEGHEQYF.

The V gene is TRBV11-1, the J gene TRBJ2-1; TCRdb's D call of TRBD1 is untestable without DNA. Germline V gives CDR1 SGHAT, CDR2 FQDESV (reference sequence). CDR3 length equals 12 residues. CDR3 sequence: CASKLRGHEQFF.

V and J are TRBV28 and TRBJ2-2; there is no DNA to check the TCRdb D call of TRBD1. The germline V gene encodes CDR1 MDHEN and CDR2 SYDVKM. This CDR3 is built from 17 residues. The CDR3 loop is CASSFPRQGSNTGELFF. Complete variable domain (other parts from reference TRBV28 and TRBJ2-2): DVKVTQSSRYLVKRTGEKVFLECVQDMDHENMFWYRQDPGLGLRLIYFSYDVKMKEKGDIPEGYSVSREKKERFSLILESASTNQTSMYLCASSFPRQGSNTGELFFGEGSRLTVL.

The V and J genes are TRBV5-1 and TRBJ1-4; TCRdb outputs TRBD1, but without DNA this stays unchecked. The CDR3 has 14 amino acids. Germline lookup yields CDR1 SGHRS and CDR2 YFSETQ. The CDR3 region is CASSFREGSEKLFF.

The chain has TRBV2 and TRBJ1-6; TCRdb lists TRBD1, though no DNA is available to test this call. The germline CDR1 and CDR2 sequences are SNHLY and FYNNEI. This CDR3 has 15 residues. The CDR3 sequence: CASSEDRAGNSPLHF.

This rearrangement joins TRBV28 to TRBJ2-1; with no DNA, the TCRdb D assignment of TRBD2 cannot be verified. Germline assignment: CDR1 MDHEN and CDR2 SYDVKM. The CDR3 consists of 15 residues. The CDR3 protein is CASSFGGIPGDEQFF.

This chain joins TRBV5-5 and TRBJ1-1; with no DNA, the TCRdb D assignment of TRBD1 cannot be verified. Germline-derived CDR1 and CDR2 are SGHKS and YYEKEE (reference sequence). This CDR3 contains 16 residues. CDR3 region: CASSRAEQGLSAEAFF.

This chain connects TRBV6-6 to TRBJ2-2. The CDR3 covers 14 residues. Germline CDR1 reads MNHNY; CDR2 reads SVGAGI (reference sequence). This CDR3 reads CASSVDGNTGELFF.

This sequence joins TRBV5-1 and TRBJ2-7; the D call of TRBD2 rests on TCRdb alone, since no DNA is present to check it. The germline gives CDR1 SGHRS, CDR2 YFSETQ. The CDR3 is 15 amino acids. CDR3 in amino acids: CASSLGTGTIYEQYF.

The chain recombines TRBV6-2 or TRBV6-3 with TRBJ2-1; there is no DNA to check the TCRdb D call of TRBD1. Germline-derived CDR1 and CDR2 are MNHEY and SVGEGT. CDR3 size: 15 residues. The CDR3 here is CASSRGPPSYNEQFF.

The chain recombines TRBV4-1 with TRBJ2-7; TCRdb's D gene call, TRBD2, goes unchecked for lack of DNA. The CDR3 is 15 residues long. CDR1 and CDR2 (germline): MGHRA, YSYEKL. The CDR3 reads CASSQPAVDSYEQYF.

The V call is TRBV9, the J call TRBJ2-7. The CDR3 runs 14 residues. Per the germline V gene, CDR1 is SGDLS and CDR2 is YYNGEE. CDR3 sequence reads: CASSVAGGPYEQYF.

The chain has TRBV15 and TRBJ1-2; TCRdb picks TRBD1, but there is no DNA to check that call. Looked up from germline, CDR1 is LNHNV and CDR2 is YYDKDF (reference sequence). The CDR3 is 16 residues long. This CDR3 is CATSDDWGAMNYGYTF.

V is TRBV5-1 and J is TRBJ2-1; as DNA is missing, the TRBD2 call by TCRdb cannot be tested. The length of the CDR3 is 13 residues. The germline V gene encodes CDR1 SGHRS and CDR2 YFSETQ. The CDR3 reads CASSYTSSGEQFF.